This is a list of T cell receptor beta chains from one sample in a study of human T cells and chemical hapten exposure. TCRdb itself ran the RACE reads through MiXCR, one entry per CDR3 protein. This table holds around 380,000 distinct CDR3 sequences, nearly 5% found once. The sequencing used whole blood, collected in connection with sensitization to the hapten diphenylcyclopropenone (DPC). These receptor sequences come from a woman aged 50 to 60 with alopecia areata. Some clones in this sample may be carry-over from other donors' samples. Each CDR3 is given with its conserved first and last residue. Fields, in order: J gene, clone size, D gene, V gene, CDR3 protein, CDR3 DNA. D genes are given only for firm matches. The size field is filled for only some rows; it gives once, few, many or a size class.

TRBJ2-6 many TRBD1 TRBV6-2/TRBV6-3 CASSALFLTGSTSGANVLTF TGTGCCAGCAGCGCCCTATTCCTGACAGGGTCCACCTCTGGGGCCAACGTCCTGACTTTC
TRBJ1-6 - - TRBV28 CASSLSRINSPLHF TGTGCCAGCAGTTTAAGCCGGATTAATTCACCCCTCCACTTT
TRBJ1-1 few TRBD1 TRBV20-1 CSARSGTGRPNTEAFF TGCAGTGCTAGGTCCGGGACAGGGCGTCCGAACACTGAAGCTTTCTTT
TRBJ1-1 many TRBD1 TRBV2 CASSEGYPTGADTEAFF TGTGCCAGCAGTGAAGGTTACCCTACAGGGGCTGATACTGAAGCTTTCTTT
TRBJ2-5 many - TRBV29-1 CSVGTVETQYF TGCAGCGTCGGCACGGTAGAGACCCAGTACTTC
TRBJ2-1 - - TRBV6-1 CASSEGAGLDGQFF TGTGCCAGCAGTGAAGGGGCAGGACTTGATGGGCAGTTCTTC
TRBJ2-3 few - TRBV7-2 CASSLTRTTDTQYF TGTGCCAGCAGCTTAACTAGAACCACAGATACGCAGTATTTT
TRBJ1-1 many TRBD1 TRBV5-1 CASSLSGETGRSEAFF TGCGCCAGCAGCTTGAGTGGGGAGACAGGGCGAAGTGAAGCTTTCTTT
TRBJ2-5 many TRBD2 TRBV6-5 CASSYLTSEETQYF TGTGCCAGCAGTTACCTCACTAGCGAAGAGACCCAGTACTTC
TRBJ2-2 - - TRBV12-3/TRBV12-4 CASSWDSRNTGELFF TGTGCCAGCAGTTGGGACTCTAGGAACACCGGGGAGCTGTTTTTT
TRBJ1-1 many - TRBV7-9 CASTSQRGNTEAFF TGTGCCAGCACCTCCCAGAGAGGCAACACTGAAGCTTTCTTT
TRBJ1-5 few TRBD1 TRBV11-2 CASSLWDRDGNQPQHF TGTGCCAGCAGCTTGTGGGACAGGGATGGGAATCAGCCCCAGCATTTT
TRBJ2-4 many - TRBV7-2 CASSFQGQNIQYF TGTGCCAGCAGTTTTCAGGGGCAAAACATTCAGTACTTC
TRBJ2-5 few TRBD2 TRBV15 CATSRRLAGLKETQYF TGTGCCACCAGCAGAAGACTAGCGGGACTGAAAGAGACCCAGTACTTC
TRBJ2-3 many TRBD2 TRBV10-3 CAISGTSGRALGDTQYF TGTGCCATCAGCGGGACTAGCGGGAGGGCCCTCGGAGATACGCAGTATTTT
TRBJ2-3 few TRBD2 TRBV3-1 CASSYAGGAGDTQYF TGTGCCAGCAGCTACGCGGGGGGCGCGGGAGATACGCAGTATTTT
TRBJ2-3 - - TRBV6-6 CASNPPGRTDTQYF TGTGCCAGCAATCCCCCCGGGCGCACAGATACGCAGTATTTT
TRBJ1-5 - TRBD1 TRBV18 CASSPRDRGYNQPQHF TGTGCCAGCTCACCCCGGGACAGGGGGTACAATCAGCCCCAGCATTTT
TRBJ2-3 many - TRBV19 CASSREGRRTDTQYF TGTGCCAGTAGTAGAGAAGGGAGGAGGACAGATACGCAGTATTTT
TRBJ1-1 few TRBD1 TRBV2 CASSIRQGSTEAFF TGTGCCAGCAGCATTAGACAGGGGAGCACTGAAGCTTTCTTT
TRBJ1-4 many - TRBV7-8 CASSLALTTGGEKLFF TGTGCCAGCAGCTTAGCGCTTACGACTGGAGGGGAAAAACTGTTTTTT
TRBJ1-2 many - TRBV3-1 CASSHRQTPGYTF TGTGCCAGCAGCCACCGGCAGACCCCAGGCTACACCTTC